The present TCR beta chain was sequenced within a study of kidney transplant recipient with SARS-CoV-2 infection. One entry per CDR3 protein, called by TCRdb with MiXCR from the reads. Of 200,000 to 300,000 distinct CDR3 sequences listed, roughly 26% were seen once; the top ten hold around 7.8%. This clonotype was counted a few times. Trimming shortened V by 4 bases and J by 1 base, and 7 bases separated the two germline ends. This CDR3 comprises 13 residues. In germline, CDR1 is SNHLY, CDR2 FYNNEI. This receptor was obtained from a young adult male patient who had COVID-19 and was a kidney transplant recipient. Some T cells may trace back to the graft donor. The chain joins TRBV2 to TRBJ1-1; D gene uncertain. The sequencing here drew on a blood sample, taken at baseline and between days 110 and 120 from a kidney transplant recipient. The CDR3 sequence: CASSAQRNTEAFF. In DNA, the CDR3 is TGTGCCAGCAGTGCACAACGGAACACTGAAGCTTTCTTT.